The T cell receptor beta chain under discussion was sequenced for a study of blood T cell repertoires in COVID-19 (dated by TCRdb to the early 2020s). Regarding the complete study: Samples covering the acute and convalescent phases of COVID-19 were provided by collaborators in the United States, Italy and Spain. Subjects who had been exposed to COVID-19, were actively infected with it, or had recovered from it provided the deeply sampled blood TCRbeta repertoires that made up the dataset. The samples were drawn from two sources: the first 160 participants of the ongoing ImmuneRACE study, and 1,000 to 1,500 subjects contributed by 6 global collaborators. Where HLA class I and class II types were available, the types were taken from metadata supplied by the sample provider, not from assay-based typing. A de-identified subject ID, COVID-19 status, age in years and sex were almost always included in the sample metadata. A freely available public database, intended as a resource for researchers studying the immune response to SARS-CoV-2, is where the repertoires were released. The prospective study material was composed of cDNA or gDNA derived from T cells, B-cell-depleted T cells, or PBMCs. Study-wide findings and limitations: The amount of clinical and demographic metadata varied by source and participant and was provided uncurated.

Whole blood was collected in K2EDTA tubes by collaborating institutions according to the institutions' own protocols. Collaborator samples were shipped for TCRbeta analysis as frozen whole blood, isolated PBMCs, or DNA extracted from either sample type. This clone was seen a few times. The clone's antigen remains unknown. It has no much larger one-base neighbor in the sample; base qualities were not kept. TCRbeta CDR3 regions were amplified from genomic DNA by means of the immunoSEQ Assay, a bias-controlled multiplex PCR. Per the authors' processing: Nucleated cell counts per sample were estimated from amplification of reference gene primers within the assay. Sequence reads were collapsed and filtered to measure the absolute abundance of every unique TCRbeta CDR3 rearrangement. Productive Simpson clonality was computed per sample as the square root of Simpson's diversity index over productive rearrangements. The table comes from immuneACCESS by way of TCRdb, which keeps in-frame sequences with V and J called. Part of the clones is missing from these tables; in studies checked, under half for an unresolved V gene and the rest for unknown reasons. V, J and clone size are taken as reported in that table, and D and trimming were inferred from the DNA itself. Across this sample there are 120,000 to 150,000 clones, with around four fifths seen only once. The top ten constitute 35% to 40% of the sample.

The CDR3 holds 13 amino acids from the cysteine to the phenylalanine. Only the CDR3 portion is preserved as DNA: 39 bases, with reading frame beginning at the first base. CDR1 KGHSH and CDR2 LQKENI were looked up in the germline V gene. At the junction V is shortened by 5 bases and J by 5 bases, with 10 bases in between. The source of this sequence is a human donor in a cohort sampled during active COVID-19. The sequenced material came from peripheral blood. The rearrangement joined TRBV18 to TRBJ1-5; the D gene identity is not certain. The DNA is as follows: TGTGCCAGCTCAATTCAGGCCGATCAGCCCCAGCATTTT. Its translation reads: CASSIQADQPQHF.